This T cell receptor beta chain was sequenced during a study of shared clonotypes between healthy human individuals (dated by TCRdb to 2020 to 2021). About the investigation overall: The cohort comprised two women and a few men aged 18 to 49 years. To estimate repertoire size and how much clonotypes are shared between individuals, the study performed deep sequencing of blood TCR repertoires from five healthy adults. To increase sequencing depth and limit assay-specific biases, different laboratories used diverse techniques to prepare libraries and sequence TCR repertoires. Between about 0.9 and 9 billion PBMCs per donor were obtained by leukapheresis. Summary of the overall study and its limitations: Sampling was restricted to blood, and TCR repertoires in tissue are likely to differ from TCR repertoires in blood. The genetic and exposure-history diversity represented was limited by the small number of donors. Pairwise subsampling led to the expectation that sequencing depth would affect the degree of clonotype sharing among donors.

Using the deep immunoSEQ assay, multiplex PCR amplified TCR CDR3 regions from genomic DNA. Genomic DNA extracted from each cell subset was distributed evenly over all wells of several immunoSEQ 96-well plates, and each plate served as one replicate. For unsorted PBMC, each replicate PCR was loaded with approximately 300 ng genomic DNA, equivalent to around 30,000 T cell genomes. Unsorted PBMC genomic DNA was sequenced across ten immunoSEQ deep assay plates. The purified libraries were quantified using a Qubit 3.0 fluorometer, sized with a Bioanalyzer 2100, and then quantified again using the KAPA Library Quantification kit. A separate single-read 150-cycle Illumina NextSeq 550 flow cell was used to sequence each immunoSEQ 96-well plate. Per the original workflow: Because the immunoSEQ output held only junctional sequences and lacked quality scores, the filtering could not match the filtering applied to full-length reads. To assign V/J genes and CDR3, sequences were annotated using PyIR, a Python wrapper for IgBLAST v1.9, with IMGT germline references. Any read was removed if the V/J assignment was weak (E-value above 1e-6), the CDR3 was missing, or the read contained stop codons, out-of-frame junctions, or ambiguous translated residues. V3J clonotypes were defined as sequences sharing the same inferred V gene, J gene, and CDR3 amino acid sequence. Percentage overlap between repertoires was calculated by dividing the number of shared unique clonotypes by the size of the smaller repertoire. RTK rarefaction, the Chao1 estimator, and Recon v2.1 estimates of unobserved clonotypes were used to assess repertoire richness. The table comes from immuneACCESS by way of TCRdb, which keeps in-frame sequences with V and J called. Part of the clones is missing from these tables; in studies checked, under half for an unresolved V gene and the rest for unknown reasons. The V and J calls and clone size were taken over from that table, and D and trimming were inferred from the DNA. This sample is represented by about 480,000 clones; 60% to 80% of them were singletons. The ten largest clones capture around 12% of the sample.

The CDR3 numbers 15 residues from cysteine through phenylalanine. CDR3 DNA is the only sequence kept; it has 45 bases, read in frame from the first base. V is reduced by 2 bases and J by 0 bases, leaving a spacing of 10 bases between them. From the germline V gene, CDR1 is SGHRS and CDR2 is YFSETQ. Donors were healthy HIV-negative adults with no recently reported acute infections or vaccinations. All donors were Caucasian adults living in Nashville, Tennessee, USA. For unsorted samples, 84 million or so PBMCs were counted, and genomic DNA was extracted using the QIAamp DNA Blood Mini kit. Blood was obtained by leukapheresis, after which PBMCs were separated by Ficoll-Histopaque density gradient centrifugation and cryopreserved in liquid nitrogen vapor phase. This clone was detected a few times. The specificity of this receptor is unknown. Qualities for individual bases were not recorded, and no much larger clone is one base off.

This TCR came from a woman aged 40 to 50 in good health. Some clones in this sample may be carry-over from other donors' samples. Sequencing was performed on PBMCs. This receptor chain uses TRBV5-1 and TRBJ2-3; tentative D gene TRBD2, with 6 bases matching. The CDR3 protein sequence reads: CASSFGGTSTDTQYF. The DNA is TGCGCCAGCAGCTTTGGCGGGACTAGCACAGATACGCAGTATTTT. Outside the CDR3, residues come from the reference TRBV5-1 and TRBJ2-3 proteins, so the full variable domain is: KAGVTQTPRYLIKTRGQQVTLSCSPISGHRSVSWYQQTPGQGLQFLFEYFSETQRNKGNFPGRFSGRQFSNSRSEMNVSTLELGDSALYLCASSFGGTSTDTQYFGPGTRLTVL.